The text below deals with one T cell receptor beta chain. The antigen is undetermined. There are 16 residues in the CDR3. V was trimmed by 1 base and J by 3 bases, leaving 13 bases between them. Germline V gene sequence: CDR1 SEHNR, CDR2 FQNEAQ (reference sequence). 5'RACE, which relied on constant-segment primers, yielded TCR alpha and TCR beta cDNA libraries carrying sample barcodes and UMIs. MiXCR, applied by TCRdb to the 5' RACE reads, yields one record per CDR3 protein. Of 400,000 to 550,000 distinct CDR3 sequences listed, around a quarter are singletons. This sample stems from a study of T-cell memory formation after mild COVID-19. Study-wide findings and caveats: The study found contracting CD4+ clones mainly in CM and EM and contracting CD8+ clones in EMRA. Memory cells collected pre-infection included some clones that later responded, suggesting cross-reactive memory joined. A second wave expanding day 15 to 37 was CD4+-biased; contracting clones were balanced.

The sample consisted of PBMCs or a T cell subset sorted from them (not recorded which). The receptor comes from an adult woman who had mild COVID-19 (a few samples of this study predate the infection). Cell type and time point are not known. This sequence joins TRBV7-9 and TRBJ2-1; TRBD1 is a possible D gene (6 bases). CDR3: CASSLGVQGYYNEQFF. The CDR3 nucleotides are TGTGCCAGCAGCTTAGGCGTACAGGGCTACTACAATGAGCAGTTCTTC.